The rows below give T cell receptor beta chains drawn from one sample of a study of T cell clonotyping in hematopoietic cell transplantation. Only in-frame clones appear in the TCRdb table, and some are missing; sequencing was by immunoSEQ multiplex PCR. The sample has roughly 4,500 clones; 15% to 20% are singletons. The sample was PBMCs, taken 180 days after allogeneic stem cell transplant. Source of these receptors: a male patient aged 18 to 35 who had an allogeneic stem cell transplant, so the T cells may come from the graft donor. Some clones in this sample may be carry-over from other donors' samples. CDR3s include the opening cysteine and the closing phenylalanine or tryptophan. D genes are given only for firm matches. Clone size is shown for a subset of rows, as once, few, many or a class of expanded clone.

CASSLTGGTYGYTF	TGTGCCAGCAGTTTAACCGGGGGAACCTATGGCTACACCTTC	-	-	TRBV28	TRBJ1-2
CAGKGDQPQHF	TGTGCGGGGAAAGGGGATCAGCCCCAGCATTTT	-	-	TRBV28	TRBJ1-5
CAWSPGQGYEKLFF	TGTGCCTGGAGCCCTGGACAGGGGTATGAAAAACTGTTTTTT	-	TRBD1	TRBV30	TRBJ1-4
CASSLDVYEQYF	TGTGCCAGCAGCCTCGACGTCTACGAGCAGTACTTC	-	-	TRBV7-2	TRBJ2-7
CASSQDWGGYEQYF	TGCGCCAGCAGCCAAGATTGGGGGGGCTACGAGCAGTACTTC	-	TRBD2	TRBV4-3	TRBJ2-7
CAWSVWNGETQYF	TGTGCCTGGAGTGTTTGGAATGGAGAGACCCAGTACTTC	-	-	TRBV30	TRBJ2-5
CAWTISYNSPLHF	TGTGCCTGGACTATCTCCTATAATTCACCCCTCCACTTT	few	-	TRBV30	TRBJ1-6
CASSSHRVGSSGNTIYF	TGTGCCAGCAGCTCCCACCGCGTCGGAAGCTCTGGAAACACCATATATTTT	-	-	TRBV14	TRBJ1-3
CSAPTPGELFF	TGCAGTGCCCCAACACCCGGGGAGCTGTTTTTT	-	-	TRBV20-1	TRBJ2-2
CASSSQGNSYNEQFF	TGTGCCAGCAGCTCACAGGGAAACTCCTACAATGAGCAGTTCTTC	few	-	TRBV7-6	TRBJ2-1
CSARGTGLTYEQYF	TGCAGCGCTAGGGGGACAGGACTAACCTACGAGCAGTACTTC	-	TRBD1	TRBV29-1	TRBJ2-7
CSVRQRFDTEAFF	TGCAGCGTCCGTCAGCGATTCGACACTGAAGCTTTCTTT	few	-	TRBV29-1	TRBJ1-1
CASSLQGSNSPLHF	TGTGCCAGTAGTCTCCAGGGGTCAAATTCACCCCTCCACTTT	medium-sized	-	TRBV19	TRBJ1-6
CASSPQGAEAFF	TGCGCCAGCAGCCCACAGGGGGCTGAAGCTTTCTTT	few	TRBD1	TRBV4-1	TRBJ1-1
CASSQDEGQSTDTQYF	TGTGCCAGCAGCCAAGATGAGGGGCAGAGCACAGATACGCAGTATTTT	few	-	TRBV4-2	TRBJ2-3
CASSLVGTGETQYF	TGTGCCAGCAGCTTAGTCGGGACAGGGGAGACCCAGTACTTC	medium-sized	TRBD1	TRBV7-9	TRBJ2-5
CASSRRSGAYNEQFF	TGTGCCAGTAGTAGAAGGAGCGGGGCCTACAATGAGCAGTTCTTC	few	TRBD2	TRBV19	TRBJ2-1
CAWSSTGTGSVNEQFF	TGTGCCTGGAGTTCGACCGGGACAGGGTCTGTCAATGAGCAGTTCTTC	-	TRBD1	TRBV30	TRBJ2-1
CAWAGSSYNSPLHF	TGTGCCTGGGCCGGGAGCTCCTATAATTCACCCCTCCACTTT	-	-	TRBV30	TRBJ1-6
CAWNRDSNQPQHF	TGTGCCTGGAACCGGGACAGCAATCAGCCCCAGCATTTT	-	-	TRBV30	TRBJ1-5
CASKRNGDNSPLHF	TGTGCCAGTAAACGCAATGGGGATAATTCACCCCTCCACTTT	-	-	TRBV19	TRBJ1-6
CASSAQGAPYNEQFF	TGTGCCAGCAGTGCTCAGGGGGCCCCGTACAATGAGCAGTTCTTC	-	TRBD1	TRBV25-1	TRBJ2-1
CSAKAGFYGYTF	TGCAGCGCCAAAGCGGGGTTCTATGGCTACACCTTC	-	-	TRBV29-1	TRBJ1-2
CASSLPGQSYEQYF	TGTGCCAGCAGCCTCCCGGGACAGTCCTACGAGCAGTACTTC	medium-sized	TRBD1	TRBV5-6	TRBJ2-7
CSVRTGSSYEQYF	TGCAGCGTGAGGACAGGAAGCTCCTACGAGCAGTACTTC	few	TRBD1	TRBV29-1	TRBJ2-7
CASNQAAGGVYGYTF	TGTGCCAGCAATCAAGCGGCAGGGGGTGTCTATGGCTACACCTTC	few	TRBD1	TRBV7-3	TRBJ1-2
CASGGGTYEQYF	TGTGCCAGCGGTGGGGGAACCTACGAGCAGTACTTC	few	-	TRBV28	TRBJ2-7
CASSQDVSGAYGYTF	TGCGCCAGCAGCCAAGATGTGTCGGGAGCCTATGGCTACACCTTC	few	-	TRBV4-3	TRBJ1-2
CAWSRGSEDTIYF	TGTGCCTGGAGTCGGGGGAGTGAGGACACCATATATTTT	few	-	TRBV30	TRBJ1-3
CASSSGIRSYEQYF	TGTGCCAGCAGCTCAGGGATCCGCTCTTACGAGCAGTACTTC	few	-	TRBV7-8	TRBJ2-7
CASSPLGIEETQYF	TGTGCCAGCAGCCCCCTCGGTATAGAAGAGACCCAGTACTTC	few	-	TRBV28	TRBJ2-5